This paragraph covers one T cell receptor (beta chain) sequence. The record originates from a study of OX40 agonist ivuxolimab in advanced cancers. The repertoire was sequenced with immunoSEQ multiplex PCR; TCRdb's copy has only in-frame clones and lacks some. The sample lists about 51,000 clones; approximately 91% were seen once. V shed 6 bases and J 5 bases; nucleotides not matched to a gene: 7. The CDR3 runs 15 residues. The germline V gene encodes CDR1 SGHTA and CDR2 FQGTGA. The material was CD4+ or CD8+ T cells sorted from blood, obtained in a trial of the OX40 agonist ivuxolimab. V gene TRBV7-3 combines with J gene TRBJ2-1; 10 bases match TRBD2. This TCR derives from an adult with an advanced solid tumor such as melanoma, head and neck, liver or kidney cancer. The CDR3 spells CASSPSGGPNNEQFF. CDR3 in DNA: TGTGCCAGCAGTCCTAGCGGGGGACCTAACAATGAGCAGTTCTTC.